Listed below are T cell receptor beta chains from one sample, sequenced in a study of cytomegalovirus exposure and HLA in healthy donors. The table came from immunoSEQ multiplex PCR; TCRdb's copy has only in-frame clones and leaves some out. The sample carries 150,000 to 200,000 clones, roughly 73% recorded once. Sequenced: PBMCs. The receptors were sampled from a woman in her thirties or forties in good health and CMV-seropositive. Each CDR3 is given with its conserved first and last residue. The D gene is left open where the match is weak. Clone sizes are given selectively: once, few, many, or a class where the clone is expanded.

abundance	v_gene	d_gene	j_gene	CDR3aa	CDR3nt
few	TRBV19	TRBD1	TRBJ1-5	CASSTDRGNQPQHF	TGTGCCAGTAGTACCGACAGGGGAAATCAGCCCCAGCATTTT
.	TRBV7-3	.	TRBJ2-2	CASSSTNTNTGELFF	TGTGCCAGCAGCTCGACAAATACGAACACCGGGGAGCTGTTTTTT
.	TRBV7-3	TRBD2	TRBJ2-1	CASSPRPGLAGGNEQFF	TGTGCCAGCAGCCCCAGGCCGGGACTAGCGGGGGGAAATGAGCAGTTCTTC
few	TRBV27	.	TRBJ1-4	CASSPQVIATNEKLFF	TGTGCCAGCAGTCCACAGGTTATCGCAACTAATGAAAAACTGTTTTTT
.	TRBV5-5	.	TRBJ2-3	CASSMNPGVGIDTQYF	TGTGCCAGCAGCATGAACCCCGGGGTTGGTATAGATACGCAGTATTTT
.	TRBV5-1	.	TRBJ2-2	CASSAGQPTGELFF	TGCGCCAGCAGCGCGGGACAGCCAACCGGGGAGCTGTTTTTT
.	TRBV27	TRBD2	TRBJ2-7	CASSQGTSGTYEQYF	TGTGCCAGCAGTCAGGGGACTAGCGGGACCTACGAGCAGTACTTC
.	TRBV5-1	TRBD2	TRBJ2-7	CASSWGQARRTSGALGYEQYF	TGCGCCAGCAGCTGGGGACAGGCCCGGAGGACTAGCGGGGCCTTAGGGTACGAGCAGTACTTC
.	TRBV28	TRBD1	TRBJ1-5	CASNTGPGQVVGQPQHF	TGTGCCAGCAACACCGGACCGGGACAGGTCGTAGGGCAGCCCCAGCATTTT
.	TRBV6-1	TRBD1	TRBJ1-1	CASHRGVDTEAFF	TGTGCCAGCCACAGGGGGGTGGACACTGAAGCTTTCTTT
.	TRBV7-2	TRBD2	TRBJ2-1	CASSLVSSGSYNEQFF	TGTGCCAGCAGCTTAGTTTCTAGCGGGTCATACAATGAGCAGTTCTTC